This is a list of T cell receptor beta chains from one sample in a study of shared clonotypes between healthy human individuals. TCRdb's copy holds only in-frame clones and misses some; the assay was immunoSEQ multiplex PCR. Among roughly 1,100,000 clones, about 75% were seen once, and the ten largest hold about 1.5%. The specimen sequenced was memory CD4+ T cells sorted from blood. The source of these receptors is a man in his late teens or twenties in good health. CDR3s include the opening cysteine and the closing phenylalanine or tryptophan. D genes are given only for firm matches. Clone size is given for some rows only: seen once, a few or many times, or a class if the clone is expanded.

CDR3 protein	CDR3 DNA	V gene	clone size	J gene	CDR3 length	D gene
CASSAPRDINTEAFF	TGTGCCAGCAGCGCGCCCCGGGACATAAACACTGAAGCTTTCTTT	TRBV7-9	-	TRBJ1-1	15	-
CASSSRQGKNTEAFF	TGTGCCAGCAGCTCGCGCCAGGGAAAGAACACTGAAGCTTTCTTT	TRBV7-2	few	TRBJ1-1	15	-
CASSESGGRAGEQYF	TGCGCCAGCAGTGAGTCCGGCGGGAGGGCGGGGGAGCAGTACTTC	TRBV10-2	-	TRBJ2-7	15	TRBD2
CASKTGSSYEQYF	TGTGCCTCCAAAACAGGGTCCTCCTACGAGCAGTACTTC	TRBV6-6	-	TRBJ2-7	13	-
CASSQTGIQETQYF	TGTGCCAGCAGCCAAACAGGGATCCAAGAGACCCAGTACTTC	TRBV11-2	-	TRBJ2-5	14	-
CAISRTTGTYGYTF	TGTGCCATCAGTAGAACGACAGGGACCTATGGCTACACCTTC	TRBV10-3	-	TRBJ1-2	14	TRBD1
CASSLVGLQSRELFF	TGTGCCAGCAGCTTAGTCGGACTCCAGTCCAGGGAGCTGTTTTTT	TRBV7-8	-	TRBJ2-2	15	-
CASSQKQGLGVTQYF	TGTGCCAGCAGCCAAAAGCAGGGGTTGGGAGTTACCCAGTACTTC	TRBV14	once	TRBJ2-5	15	-
CASSVTSGSTKQYF	TGTGCCAGCAGCGTAACTAGCGGATCTACGAAGCAGTACTTC	TRBV9	-	TRBJ2-7	14	TRBD2
CASSQVGFQPQHF	TGCGCCAGCAGCCAAGTCGGGTTCCAGCCCCAGCATTTT	TRBV4-1	-	TRBJ1-5	13	-
CASSESTGGGGKLFF	TGTGCCAGCAGTGAATCAACAGGGGGCGGAGGAAAACTGTTTTTT	TRBV25-1	-	TRBJ1-4	15	TRBD1
CASSGELIQGADF	TGTGCCAGCAGTGGAGAACTTATACAGGGTGCTGACTTC	TRBV6-1	few	TRBJ2-7	13	-
CASSGGGEQYF	TGTGCCAGCAGTGGAGGGGGCGAGCAGTACTTC	TRBV25-1	-	TRBJ2-7	11	-
CAWTAGGPNTGELFF	TGTGCCTGGACGGCGGGGGGGCCGAACACCGGGGAGCTGTTTTTT	TRBV30	-	TRBJ2-2	15	TRBD2
CASSLAGYSSYEQYF	TGCGCCAGCAGCTTGGCAGGATATAGCTCCTACGAGCAGTACTTC	TRBV5-1	-	TRBJ2-7	15	-
CASRKPGGHTDTQYF	TGTGCCAGCAGAAAACCGGGGGGGCACACAGATACGCAGTATTTT	TRBV11-2	-	TRBJ2-3	15	TRBD2
CAGGQALSGANVLTF	TGTGCGGGGGGACAGGCCTTAAGTGGGGCCAACGTCCTGACTTTC	TRBV7-9	-	TRBJ2-6	15	TRBD1
CASSSRTSPSYEQYF	TGTGCCAGCAGCTCGAGGACTAGCCCCTCCTACGAGCAGTACTTC	TRBV7-9	-	TRBJ2-7	15	TRBD2
CASSLAASFTGELFF	TGCGCCAGCAGCTTGGCGGCGTCATTCACCGGGGAGCTGTTTTTT	TRBV5-1	-	TRBJ2-2	15	-
CSVSGGQGTDYEQYF	TGCAGCGTTTCGGGGGGGCAGGGGACAGACTACGAGCAGTACTTC	TRBV29-1	-	TRBJ2-7	15	-
CASSSREGSYNEQFF	TGTGCCAGCAGCTCGCGGGAGGGCTCCTACAATGAGCAGTTCTTC	TRBV5-4	-	TRBJ2-1	15	TRBD2
CASSSRQAYNEQFF	TGTGCCAGCAGCTCCAGACAGGCCTACAATGAGCAGTTCTTC	TRBV7-9	-	TRBJ2-1	14	-
CASSLKGGGGVWSPLHF	TGTGCCAGCAGCTTGAAGGGCGGGGGAGGCGTGTGGTCACCCCTCCACTTT	TRBV5-4	-	TRBJ1-6	17	-
CASSIGGGGLETQYF	TGTGCCAGTAGTATAGGCGGGGGGGGGCTCGAGACCCAGTACTTC	TRBV19	-	TRBJ2-5	15	TRBD2
CSVGQGGTEAFF	TGCAGCGTTGGGCAGGGGGGCACTGAAGCTTTCTTT	TRBV29-1	few	TRBJ1-1	12	TRBD1
CASSVGLAGVDEQFF	TGTGCCAGCAGCGTGGGGCTAGCGGGAGTAGATGAGCAGTTCTTC	TRBV9	-	TRBJ2-1	15	TRBD2
CASSLDSGLGYTF	TGTGCCAGCAGCTTGGACAGTGGACTTGGCTACACCTTC	TRBV2	-	TRBJ1-2	13	-
CASSTGTEAFF	TGTGCCAGCTCGACGGGAACTGAAGCTTTCTTT	TRBV6-5	few	TRBJ1-1	11	-
CASSEILGGRGYTF	TGTGCCAGCAGTGAAATTTTAGGGGGCAGGGGCTACACCTTC	TRBV6-1	-	TRBJ1-2	14	TRBD1
CASSLWVGTTGDEQYF	TGTGCCAGCAGCTTATGGGTAGGGACTACCGGCGATGAGCAGTACTTC	TRBV7-9	-	TRBJ2-7	16	TRBD2
CASMQGPNYGYTF	TGCGCCAGCATGCAGGGACCCAACTATGGCTACACCTTC	TRBV5-1	few	TRBJ1-2	13	-
CASHVGTVCVDGYTF	TGCGCCAGCCACGTCGGGACAGTCTGTGTGGATGGCTACACCTTC	TRBV10-1	-	TRBJ1-2	15	TRBD1
CASSGDRGAGYTF	TGTGCCAGCAGCGGGGACAGGGGAGCTGGCTACACCTTC	TRBV6-1	-	TRBJ1-2	13	TRBD1
CASSLTLGNTEAFF	TGTGCCAGCAGTTTAACCCTGGGAAACACTGAAGCTTTCTTT	TRBV27	-	TRBJ1-1	14	-
CASTLQGDPYGYTF	TGTGCCAGCACCCTACAGGGGGACCCCTATGGCTACACCTTC	TRBV2	-	TRBJ1-2	14	TRBD1
CASSVGGGANVLTF	TGTGCCAGCAGCGTAGGGGGTGGGGCCAACGTCCTGACTTTC	TRBV7-3	-	TRBJ2-6	14	-
CAWSPGYSYNEQFF	TGTGCCTGGAGTCCGGGTTACTCCTACAATGAGCAGTTCTTC	TRBV30	-	TRBJ2-1	14	-
CASSWSGGANTDTQYF	TGCGCCAGCAGCTGGAGCGGGGGGGCCAACACAGATACGCAGTATTTT	TRBV5-1	-	TRBJ2-3	16	TRBD2
CASTKVKTPRGALDTEAFF	TGTGCCAGCACCAAAGTTAAGACCCCCAGGGGGGCTTTGGACACTGAAGCTTTCTTT	TRBV27	-	TRBJ1-1	19	TRBD1
CASSIRGWQPQHF	TGTGCCAGTAGTATTAGGGGCTGGCAGCCCCAGCATTTT	TRBV19	few	TRBJ1-5	13	-
CASSGTVPRGQYF	TGTGCCAGCAGCGGGACAGTCCCCCGAGGGCAGTACTTC	TRBV11-2	-	TRBJ2-7	13	TRBD1
CASSRKGQGNSPLHF	TGTGCCAGCAGTCGGAAGGGACAGGGGAATTCACCCCTCCACTTT	TRBV25-1	-	TRBJ1-6	15	TRBD1
CASSRGTGDTGELFF	TGTGCCAGCAGCCGAGGGACAGGGGACACCGGGGAGCTGTTTTTT	TRBV6-5	-	TRBJ2-2	15	TRBD1
CASSQDTGLAGRETQYF	TGCGCCAGCAGCCAAGATACGGGGCTAGCGGGAAGAGAGACCCAGTACTTC	TRBV4-1	-	TRBJ2-5	17	TRBD2
CASHWGLHEKLFF	TGTGCCAGCCACTGGGGGCTTCATGAAAAACTGTTTTTT	TRBV21-1	-	TRBJ1-4	13	-
CASSLVLQGAKMGNFNEQFF	TGTGCCAGCAGCTTAGTCCTTCAGGGGGCTAAGATGGGTAATTTCAATGAGCAGTTCTTC	TRBV7-8	-	TRBJ2-1	20	TRBD1
CSVAGPNQPQHF	TGCAGCGTCGCGGGACCGAATCAGCCCCAGCATTTT	TRBV29-1	-	TRBJ1-5	12	-
CASSLVSGGSNEQFF	TGCGCCAGCAGCTTGGTCAGCGGGGGGTCCAATGAGCAGTTCTTC	TRBV5-1	-	TRBJ2-1	15	TRBD2
CASSYRESSYEQYF	TGTGCCAGCAGTTACAGGGAAAGCTCCTACGAGCAGTACTTC	TRBV6-5	-	TRBJ2-7	14	-
CASSADRETFF	TGTGCCAGCTCAGCAGACAGGGAAACTTTCTTT	TRBV18	-	TRBJ1-1	11	TRBD1
CASSPGPTAGNTIYF	TGTGCCAGCTCACCCGGCCCTACGGCTGGAAACACCATATATTTT	TRBV18	-	TRBJ1-3	15	-
CASERRAGAVKGYTF	TGTGCCAGCGAGAGGAGAGCAGGGGCCGTAAAGGGCTACACCTTC	TRBV13	-	TRBJ1-2	15	-